The 21 T cell receptor beta chains below come from one sample, sequenced in a study of T cells in women clearing cervical HPV infection. Sequencing was performed with immunoSEQ multiplex PCR; in TCRdb, only in-frame clones are kept and a portion is missing. Its table records roughly 22,000 clones. Sequences were obtained from blood buffy coat. Receptors originate from a woman aged 18-70 years with a cervical HPV16 infection that either progressed to CIN3+ or cleared (not recorded which).

On this clone itself: The CDR3 end lies 3 residues beyond the end of the read and is filled in from the germline J gene. V usage is TRBV10-1 and J usage is TRBJ1-5; TRBD1 aligns across 7 bases. The CDR3 consists of 12 residues. With V trimmed by 8 bases and J by 4 bases, 2 bases remained unmatched. Germline CDR1 WNHNN, CDR2 SYGVQD (reference sequence). CDR3 protein: CASSTGNQPQHF. Partial CDR3 DNA: TGCGCCAGCTCGACAGGGAATCAGCCC.

CDR3 DNA (partial): TGCGCCAGCAGCTCCGGACTAGAAGTAGATGAG. This gives the protein CASSSGLEVDE. The CDR3 reads in full as CASSSGLEVDEQFF. The gene calls are TRBV5-1 and TRBJ2-1, with TRBD2 matching over 7 bases. The CDR3 goes on 3 residues after the read ends, and that part is filled in from the germline J gene. Per the germline V gene, CDR1 is SGHRS and CDR2 is YFSETQ. This CDR3 comprises 14 residues. V lost 3 bases and J lost 8; bases outside the gene matches: 8. The full variable domain, its missing parts supplied by reference TRBV5-1 and TRBJ2-1, is KAGVTQTPRYLIKTRGQQVTLSCSPISGHRSVSWYQQTPGQGLQFLFEYFSETQRNKGNFPGRFSGRQFSNSRSEMNVSTLELGDSALYLCASSSGLEVDEQFFGPGTRLTVL.

Remarks on this clone: The read terminates 3 residues before the CDR3 end, so the remaining end is supplied by the germline J gene. The rearrangement joins TRBV6-2 or TRBV6-3 to TRBJ2-2; TRBD1 is a possible D gene (6 bases). The CDR3 has 15 amino acids. The germline gives CDR1 MNHEY, CDR2 SVGEGT. The V end lost 0 bases, the J end lost 5 bases, and 10 bases lay between the germline ends. The CDR3 spells CASSYSGQGTGELFF. The covered CDR3 bases are TGTGCCAGCAGTTACTCGGGCCAGGGGACCGGGGAG.

On this clone: With the read ending 3 residues before the CDR3 end, the germline J gene is used to fill in that end. The gene calls are TRBV28 and TRBJ2-4; 9 bases fit TRBD1. CDR1 is MDHEN and CDR2 is SYDVKM in the germline V gene. The CDR3 length is 14 residues. The ends lost 6 bases at V and 6 bases at J; junction bases unmatched: 6. CDR3 DNA (partial): TGTGCCAGCAGACCGGACAGGGGAGGAAACATT. Translation: CASRPDRGGNI. The whole CDR3 region reads CASRPDRGGNIQYF.

Partial CDR3 DNA: TGTGCCCTCAGGGCACCGGGACTCGGCACAGATACG. Translation: CALRAPGLGTDT. The whole CDR3 protein is CALRAPGLGTDTQYF. The chain has TRBV19 and TRBJ2-3; TRBD2 might be the D (6 bases). The read is 3 residues too short to cover the CDR3 end, so that end is filled in from the germline J gene. The CDR3 contains 15 residues. From germline, CDR1 is LNHDA and CDR2 SQIVND (reference sequence). V shed 11 bases and J shed 1 base, with 19 bases lying between them.

With regard to this clone: The read stops 3 residues short of the end of the CDR3; the missing end is completed from the germline J gene. V and J are TRBV18 and TRBJ1-2; weak D call: TRBD1 (6 bases). Germline assignment: CDR1 KGHSH and CDR2 LQKENI. This CDR3 has 17 amino acids. The CDR3 sequence: CASSGGAGEPFTDIYTF. CDR3 bases read: TGTGCCAGCTCAGGAGGGGCAGGGGAACCATTTACGGACATC.

As concerns this clone: The read gets to within 3 residues of the CDR3 end, and the germline J gene fills in the rest. This chain joins TRBV10-3 and TRBJ2-7; 7 bases are shared with TRBD1. Germline CDR1 ENHRY, CDR2 SYGVKD. The CDR3 is 15 amino acids. J lost 2 bases, V lost 4 bases, and 8 bases had no gene match. The CDR3 here is CAISGGQPFPYEQYF. CDR3 DNA, as far as it was read: TGTGCCATCAGTGGGGGACAGCCTTTTCCCTACGAG.

A word on this clone: The read finishes 3 residues shy of the CDR3 end, and the germline J gene is used to complete it. J is TRBJ2-2 and V is TRBV20-1, with TRBD1 matching over 11 bases. Germline V gives CDR1 DFQATT, CDR2 SNEGSKA (reference sequence). V lost 0 bases and J lost 4; bases outside the gene matches: 4. This CDR3 has 16 residues. Partial CDR3 DNA: TGCAGTGCTAGAGACGGACAGGGGGCTATCACCGGGGAG. This encodes CSARDGQGAITGE. The CDR3 reads in full as CSARDGQGAITGELFF.

A word on this clone: The sequenced fragment ends 3 residues before the CDR3 boundary, so the rest is inferred from the germline J gene. The chain employs TRBV2 and TRBJ2-3; TRBD1 might be the D (5 bases). V was clipped by 9 bases and J by 0 bases, with 13 bases between them. The CDR3 covers 14 residues. The germline gives CDR1 SNHLY, CDR2 FYNNEI. The sequenced part of the CDR3 DNA is TGTGCCAGAAGACAGAGACTTAGCACAGATACG. The encoded protein is CARRQRLSTDT. The complete CDR3 reads CARRQRLSTDTQYF.

The chain's CDR3 is CASSLGAGGEDGQYF. The sequenced CDR3 bases are TGTGCCAGCAGCTTAGGGGCAGGGGGTGAGGATGGT. The J gene is TRBJ2-4, the V gene TRBV7-9, with TRBD1 identical over 7 bases. The missing CDR3 end, 3 residues past where the read stops, is filled in from the germline J gene. The CDR3 has 15 residues. Germline V CDR1 and CDR2: SEHNR, FQNEAQ (reference sequence).

Concerning this clone: The CDR3 end lies 3 residues beyond the end of the read and is filled in from the germline J gene. The chain employs TRBV7-9 and TRBJ1-6; the match to TRBD1 covers 7 bases. CDR1 and CDR2 (germline): SEHNR, FQNEAQ (reference sequence). The V segment lost 0 bases and the J segment 10 bases; nucleotides outside the gene matches: 6. The CDR3 has 15 residues. CDR3: CASSLAGRGKSPLHF. The covered CDR3 bases are TGTGCCAGCAGCTTAGCGGGCAGGGGGAAGTCACCC.

For this clone: The CDR3 is cut off 3 residues early in the read; its end comes from the germline J gene. The chain carries TRBV19 and TRBJ1-3; perhaps TRBD1 as D (5 bases). The germline CDR1 and CDR2 sequences are LNHDA and SQIVND (reference sequence). V lost 4 bases and J 2 bases, leaving 15 bases between the germline ends. The CDR3 loop spans 16 amino acids. The CDR3 DNA, read in part, is TGTGCCAGTAGTAACCTTCGGGGGGAGGCTGGAAACACC. It translates to CASSNLRGEAGNT. The CDR3 in its entirety is CASSNLRGEAGNTIYF.

By frequency, this clone is medium-sized (0.01 to 0.1%). The CDR3 end lies 3 residues beyond the end of the read and is filled in from the germline J gene. The chain recombines TRBV5-1 with TRBJ2-3; TRBD2 aligns across 9 bases. The CDR3 runs 18 residues. From germline, CDR1 is SGHRS and CDR2 YFSETQ. Trimming took 0 bases from V and 2 from J; bases not matched to a gene: 10. CDR3 loop: CASSLAGSGTSNTDTQYF. The part of the CDR3 DNA that was read is TGCGCCAGCAGCTTGGCTGGATCCGGGACTAGCAACACAGATACG.

Remarks on this clone: The CDR3 end lies 3 residues beyond the end of the read and is filled in from the germline J gene. V and J are TRBV30 and TRBJ2-7; 10 bases fit TRBD2. Germline-derived CDR1 and CDR2 are GTSNPN and SVGIG (reference sequence). With 3 bases clipped from V and 6 bases from J, the junction kept 11 bases outside the gene matches. This CDR3 spans 15 amino acids. The DNA read from the CDR3 is TGTGCCTGGAGAAAGGGGGAGCGGGGGGGTGGCGAG. This sequence encodes CAWRKGERGGGE. The entire CDR3 protein is CAWRKGERGGGEQYF.

With respect to this clone: The read is 3 residues too short to cover the CDR3 end, so that end is filled in from the germline J gene. The rearrangement joins TRBV7-3 to TRBJ2-5, with 10 bases fitting TRBD2. The CDR3 runs 14 residues. The trim removed 2 bases at V and 5 bases at J, leaving 2 bases unmatched. The germline gives CDR1 SGHTA, CDR2 FQGTGA. CDR3 sequence reads: CASSLGGLAETQYF. CDR3 bases read: TGTGCCAGCAGCTTAGGGGGACTAGCGGAGACC.

Remarks on this clone: Sequencing ends 3 residues short of the CDR3 end; the germline J gene provides the rest. The chain uses TRBV19 and TRBJ2-2; D is perhaps TRBD1 (6 bases). Germline V gene sequence: CDR1 LNHDA, CDR2 SQIVND (reference sequence). V lost 1 base and J lost 6, with 21 bases in between. This CDR3 has 18 residues. The CDR3 is CASSIGNSRGWIAGELFF. The CDR3 bases that were read are TGTGCCAGTAGTATAGGCAATAGCAGGGGTTGGATCGCCGGGGAG.

About this clone: The read stops 3 residues short of the end of the CDR3; the missing end is completed from the germline J gene. The rearrangement uses TRBV11-2 and TRBJ2-7; D unclear. From germline, CDR1 is SGHAT and CDR2 FQNNGV. V lost 0 bases, J lost 0 bases, and 9 bases lay in between. The CDR3 loop spans 15 amino acids. The sequenced part of the CDR3 DNA is TGTGCCAGCAGCTTAGAGGCGCTAGGCTCCTACGAG. Protein sequence: CASSLEALGSYE. The full CDR3 sequence reads CASSLEALGSYEQYF.

About this clone: The read ends 3 residues shy of where the CDR3 ends; the end is completed using the germline J gene. V and J are TRBV5-1 and TRBJ1-1; TRBD1 aligns across 7 bases. CDR3 size: 15 residues. Germline assignment: CDR1 SGHRS and CDR2 YFSETQ. Trimming took 1 base from V and 6 from J; bases not matched to a gene: 9. CDR3 region: CASSLWGQTGSEAFF. The sequenced CDR3 bases are TGCGCCAGCAGCTTGTGGGGACAGACCGGGTCTGAA. The full variable domain, rest sourced from reference TRBV5-1 and TRBJ1-1, is KAGVTQTPRYLIKTRGQQVTLSCSPISGHRSVSWYQQTPGQGLQFLFEYFSETQRNKGNFPGRFSGRQFSNSRSEMNVSTLELGDSALYLCASSLWGQTGSEAFFGQGTRLTVV.

About this clone: The CDR3 goes on 3 residues after the read ends, and that part is filled in from the germline J gene. The chain couples TRBV18 to TRBJ1-2; no clear D gene. Germline V gene data show CDR1 as KGHSH and CDR2 as LQKENI. This CDR3 is 15 amino acids long. V lost 3 bases to trimming and J lost 6 bases, with 17 bases between them. CDR3 DNA (partial): TGTGCCAGCTCACCGCGGGCCTCCTCTTCGGATGGC. It yields the protein CASSPRASSSDG. In full, the CDR3 reads CASSPRASSSDGYTF.

A word on this clone: The CDR3 end falls 3 residues outside the read, so it is completed with the germline J gene. The chain uses TRBV20-1 and TRBJ2-4; D is possibly TRBD1 (5 bases). The ends were cut back, 6 bases at V and 2 bases at J, with 11 bases in the middle. The germline gives CDR1 DFQATT, CDR2 SNEGSKA (reference sequence). CDR3 size: 13 residues. The CDR3 protein is CSAAGWPKNIQYF. The sequenced part of the CDR3 DNA is TGCAGTGCCGCAGGGTGGCCCAAAAACATT.

About this clone: Read data end 3 residues before the CDR3 end; the end is taken from the germline J gene. The chain couples TRBV18 to TRBJ1-2; a weak D match, TRBD1 (6 bases). The germline gives CDR1 KGHSH, CDR2 LQKENI. The CDR3 has 14 residues. The CDR3 region is CASSLAGDTDTYTF. CDR3 bases read: TGTGCCAGCTCACTAGCGGGGGACACAGATACC.